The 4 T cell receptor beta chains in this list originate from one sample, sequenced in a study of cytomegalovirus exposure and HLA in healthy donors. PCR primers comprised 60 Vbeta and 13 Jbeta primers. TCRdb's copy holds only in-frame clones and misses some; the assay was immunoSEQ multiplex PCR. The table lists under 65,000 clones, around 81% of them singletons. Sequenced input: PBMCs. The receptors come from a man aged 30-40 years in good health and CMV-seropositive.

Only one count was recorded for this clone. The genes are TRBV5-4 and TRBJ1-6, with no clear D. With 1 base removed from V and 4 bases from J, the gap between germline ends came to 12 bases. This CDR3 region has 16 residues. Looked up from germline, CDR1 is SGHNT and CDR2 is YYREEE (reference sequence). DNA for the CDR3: TGTGCCAGCAGCTTGAAAGGAATCGGGTATAATTCACCCCTCCACTTT. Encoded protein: CASSLKGIGYNSPLHF.

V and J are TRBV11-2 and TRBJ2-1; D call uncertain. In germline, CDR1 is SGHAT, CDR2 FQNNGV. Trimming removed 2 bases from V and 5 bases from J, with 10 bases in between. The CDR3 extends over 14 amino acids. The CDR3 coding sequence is TGTGCCAGCAGCTTAAGCGTTCTTAACAATGAGCAGTTCTTC. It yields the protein CASSLSVLNNEQFF. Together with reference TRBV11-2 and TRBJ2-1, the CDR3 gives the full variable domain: EAGVAQSPRYKIIEKRQSVAFWCNPISGHATLYWYQQILGQGPKLLIQFQNNGVVDDSQLPKDRFSAERLKGVDSTLKIQPAKLEDSAVYLCASSLSVLNNEQFFGPGTRLTVL.

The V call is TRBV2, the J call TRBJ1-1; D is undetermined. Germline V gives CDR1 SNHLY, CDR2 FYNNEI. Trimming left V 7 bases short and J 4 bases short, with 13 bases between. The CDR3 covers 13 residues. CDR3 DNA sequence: TGTGCCAGCACCTTTTTTACGGGCACTGAAGCTTTCTTT. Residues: CASTFFTGTEAFF.

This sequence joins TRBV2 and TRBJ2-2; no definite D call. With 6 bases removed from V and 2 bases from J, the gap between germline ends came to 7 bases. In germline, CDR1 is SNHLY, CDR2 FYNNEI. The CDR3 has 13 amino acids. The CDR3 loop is CASSTVNTGELFF. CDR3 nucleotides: TGTGCCAGCAGCACTGTTAACACCGGGGAGCTGTTTTTT.